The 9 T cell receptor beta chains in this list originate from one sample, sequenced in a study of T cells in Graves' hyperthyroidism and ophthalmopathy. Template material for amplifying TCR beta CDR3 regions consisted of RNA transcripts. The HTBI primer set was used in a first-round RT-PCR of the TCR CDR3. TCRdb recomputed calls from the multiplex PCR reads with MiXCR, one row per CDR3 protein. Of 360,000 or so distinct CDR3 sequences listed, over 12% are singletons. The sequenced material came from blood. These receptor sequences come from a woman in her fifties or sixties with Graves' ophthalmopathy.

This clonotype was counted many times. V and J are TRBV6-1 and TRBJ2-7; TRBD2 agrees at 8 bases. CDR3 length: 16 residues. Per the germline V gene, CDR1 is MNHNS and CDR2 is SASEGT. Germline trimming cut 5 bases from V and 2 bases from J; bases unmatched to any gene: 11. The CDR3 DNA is TGTGCCAGCAGTCCCATAGAGCCAGCGGGGGCCTACGAGCAGTACTTC. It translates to CASSPIEPAGAYEQYF.

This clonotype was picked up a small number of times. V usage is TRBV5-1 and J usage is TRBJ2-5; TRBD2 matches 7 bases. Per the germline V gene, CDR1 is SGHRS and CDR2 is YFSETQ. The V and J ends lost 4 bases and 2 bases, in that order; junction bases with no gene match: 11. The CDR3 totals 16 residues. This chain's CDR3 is CASSNPGGGSQETQYF. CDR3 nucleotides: TGCGCCAGCAGCAACCCGGGTGGCGGGAGTCAAGAGACCCAGTACTTC.

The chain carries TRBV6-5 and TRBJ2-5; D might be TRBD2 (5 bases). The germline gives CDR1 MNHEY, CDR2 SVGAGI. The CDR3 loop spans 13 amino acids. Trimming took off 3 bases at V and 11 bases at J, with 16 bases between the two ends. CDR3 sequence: CASSYRSRTPQYF. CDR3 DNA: TGTGCCAGCAGTTATAGGTCCCGGACTCCTCAGTACTTC.

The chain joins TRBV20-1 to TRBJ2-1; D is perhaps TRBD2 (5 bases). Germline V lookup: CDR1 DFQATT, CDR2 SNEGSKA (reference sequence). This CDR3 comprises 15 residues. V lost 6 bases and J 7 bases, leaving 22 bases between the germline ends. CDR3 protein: CSASPVARVGNEQFF. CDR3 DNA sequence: TGCAGTGCCTCTCCCGTAGCGAGAGTAGGAAATGAGCAGTTCTTC.

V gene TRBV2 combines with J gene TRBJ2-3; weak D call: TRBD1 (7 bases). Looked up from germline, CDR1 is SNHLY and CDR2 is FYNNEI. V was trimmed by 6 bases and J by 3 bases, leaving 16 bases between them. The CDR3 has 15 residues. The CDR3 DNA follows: TGTGCCAGCAGGGATGAGGGGGCGGGGACAGATACGCAGTATTTT. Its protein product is CASRDEGAGTDTQYF.

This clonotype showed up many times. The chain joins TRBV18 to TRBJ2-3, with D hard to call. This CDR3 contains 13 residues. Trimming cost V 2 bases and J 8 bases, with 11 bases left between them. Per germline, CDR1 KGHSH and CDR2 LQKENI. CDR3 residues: CASSPESGSTQYF. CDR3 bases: TGTGCCAGCTCACCAGAAAGTGGGTCTACGCAGTATTTT. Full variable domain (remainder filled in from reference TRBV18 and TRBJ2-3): NAGVMQNPRHLVRRRGQEARLRCSPMKGHSHVYWYRQLPEEGLKFMVYLQKENIIDESGMPKERFSAEFPKEGPSILRIQQVVRGDSAAYFCASSPESGSTQYFGPGTRLTVL.

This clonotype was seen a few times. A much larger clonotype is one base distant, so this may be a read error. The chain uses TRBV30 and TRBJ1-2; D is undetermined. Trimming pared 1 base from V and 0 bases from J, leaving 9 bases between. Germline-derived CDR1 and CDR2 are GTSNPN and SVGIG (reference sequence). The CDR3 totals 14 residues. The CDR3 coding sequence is TGTGCCTGGAGTGCACCGGAAGCTAACTATGGCTACACCTTC. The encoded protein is CAWSAPEANYGYTF.

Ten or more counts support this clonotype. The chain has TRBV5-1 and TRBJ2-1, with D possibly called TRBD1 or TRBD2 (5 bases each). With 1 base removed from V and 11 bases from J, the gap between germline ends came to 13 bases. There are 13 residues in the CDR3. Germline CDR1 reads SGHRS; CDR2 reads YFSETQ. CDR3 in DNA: TGCGCCAGCAGCTTGAGGCTCGGGGACCAGCAGTTCTTC. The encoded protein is CASSLRLGDQQFF.

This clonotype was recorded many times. CDR3 region: CASSLTGLAGLYEQYF. CDR3 sequence (DNA): TGTGCCAGCAGCCTTACCGGACTAGCGGGACTCTACGAGCAGTACTTC. The V and J genes are TRBV5-8 and TRBJ2-7; TRBD2 matches 12 bases. The V segment lost 4 bases and the J segment 3 bases; nucleotides outside the gene matches: 8. The CDR3 totals 16 residues. Germline CDR1 is SGHTS and CDR2 is YDEGEE.